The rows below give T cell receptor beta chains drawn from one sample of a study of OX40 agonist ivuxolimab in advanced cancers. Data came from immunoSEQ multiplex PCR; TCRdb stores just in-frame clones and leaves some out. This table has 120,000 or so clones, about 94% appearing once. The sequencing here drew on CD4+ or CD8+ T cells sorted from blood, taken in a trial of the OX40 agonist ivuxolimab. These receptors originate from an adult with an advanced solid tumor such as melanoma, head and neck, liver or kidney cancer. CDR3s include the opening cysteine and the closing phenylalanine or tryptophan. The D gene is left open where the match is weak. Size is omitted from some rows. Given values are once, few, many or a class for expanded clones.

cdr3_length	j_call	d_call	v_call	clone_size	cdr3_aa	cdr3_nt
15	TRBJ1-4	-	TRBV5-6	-	CASSRQQGPFKKLFF	TGTGCCAGCTCTCGTCAGCAGGGGCCCTTTAAAAAACTGTTTTTT
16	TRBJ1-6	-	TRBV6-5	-	CASSSAGDLNGSPLHF	TGTGCCAGCAGTTCAGCAGGGGACCTCAATGGTTCACCCCTCCACTTT
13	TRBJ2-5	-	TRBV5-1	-	CASSLGGRETQYF	TGCGCCAGCAGCTTAGGGGGACGGGAGACCCAGTACTTC
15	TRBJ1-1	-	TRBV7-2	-	CASSPRSVTNTEAFF	TGTGCCAGCAGCCCGAGGTCGGTGACTAACACTGAAGCTTTCTTT
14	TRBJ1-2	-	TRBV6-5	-	CASSKRRQMDGYTF	TGTGCCAGCAGCAAACGCAGACAGATGGATGGCTACACCTTC
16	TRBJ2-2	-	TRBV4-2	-	CASSQEGGQISGELFF	TGTGCCAGCAGCCAAGAGGGGGGCCAGATCTCCGGGGAGCTGTTTTTT
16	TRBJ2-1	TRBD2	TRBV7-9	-	CASSPTLAGAYNEQFF	TGTGCCAGCAGCCCCACGCTAGCGGGCGCATACAATGAGCAGTTCTTC
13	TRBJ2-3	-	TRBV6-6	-	CASSRDNTDTQYF	TGTGCCAGCAGTCGGGACAACACAGATACGCAGTATTTT
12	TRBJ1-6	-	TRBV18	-	CASSEPNSPLHF	TGTGCCAGCTCAGAGCCAAATTCACCCCTCCACTTT
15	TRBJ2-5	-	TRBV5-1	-	CASSLGPSREETQYF	TGCGCCAGCAGCTTGGGGCCGAGCAGGGAAGAGACCCAGTACTTC
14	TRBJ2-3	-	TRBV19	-	CASSIAGITDTQYF	TGTGCCAGTAGTATAGCGGGAATCACAGATACGCAGTATTTT
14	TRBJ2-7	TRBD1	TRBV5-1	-	CASSWGQGSYEQYF	TGCGCCAGCAGCTGGGGACAGGGGTCCTACGAGCAGTACTTC
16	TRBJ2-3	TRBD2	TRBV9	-	CASSVGAGGSTDTQYF	TGTGCCAGCAGCGTAGGTGCGGGAGGGAGCACAGATACGCAGTATTTT
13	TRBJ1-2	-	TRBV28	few	CASSLGQPPGYTF	TGTGCCAGCAGTTTAGGTCAGCCCCCAGGCTACACCTTC
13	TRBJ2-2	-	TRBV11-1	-	CASSLRVSGELFF	TGTGCCAGCAGCTTACGGGTTTCCGGGGAGCTGTTTTTT
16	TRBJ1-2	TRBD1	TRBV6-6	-	CASSYSATGWNYGYTF	TGTGCCAGCAGTTACTCGGCGACAGGGTGGAACTATGGCTACACCTTC
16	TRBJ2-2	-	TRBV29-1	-	CSVGRLGALNTGELFF	TGCAGCGTTGGTCGGTTGGGGGCACTCAACACCGGGGAGCTGTTTTTT
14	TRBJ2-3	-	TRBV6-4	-	CASSDQGTTDTQYF	TGTGCCAGCAGTGACCAAGGGACCACAGATACGCAGTATTTT
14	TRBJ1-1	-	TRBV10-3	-	CAIRPGESYTEAFF	TGTGCCATCAGGCCCGGGGAGTCTTACACTGAAGCTTTCTTT
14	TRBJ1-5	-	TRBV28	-	CASITGGRNQPQHF	TGTGCCAGCATCACGGGGGGGAGGAATCAGCCCCAGCATTTT
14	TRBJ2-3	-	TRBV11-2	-	CASSLDRRTDTQYF	TGTGCCAGCAGCTTGGACAGACGCACAGATACGCAGTATTTT
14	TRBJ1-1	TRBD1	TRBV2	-	CASSDRGRNTEAFF	TGTGCCAGCAGTGACAGGGGGCGGAACACTGAAGCTTTCTTT
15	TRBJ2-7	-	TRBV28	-	CASSRDRTTTYEQYF	TGTGCCAGCAGTCGCGACAGGACCACTACCTACGAGCAGTACTTC
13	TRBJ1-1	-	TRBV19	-	CATLQGGYTEAFF	TGTGCCACATTACAGGGAGGATACACTGAAGCTTTCTTT
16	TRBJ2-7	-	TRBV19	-	CASREVGTGFSYEQYF	TGTGCCAGCCGGGAGGTCGGGACAGGATTCTCCTACGAGCAGTACTTC
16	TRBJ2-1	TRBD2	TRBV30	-	CAWSVLAGGPGNEQFF	TGTGCCTGGAGTGTACTAGCGGGGGGGCCGGGTAATGAGCAGTTCTTC
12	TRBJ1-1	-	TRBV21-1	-	CASPALFTEAFF	TGTGCCAGTCCCGCCTTATTCACTGAAGCTTTCTTT
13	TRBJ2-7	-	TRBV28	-	CASSQPPHYEQYF	TGTGCCAGCAGCCAGCCACCTCACTACGAGCAGTACTTC
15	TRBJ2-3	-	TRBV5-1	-	CASSLDGRGTDTQYF	TGCGCCAGCAGCTTGGACGGGAGAGGCACAGATACGCAGTATTTT
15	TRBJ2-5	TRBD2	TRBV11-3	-	CASSFGGGIEETQYF	TGTGCCAGCAGCTTCGGCGGGGGGATTGAGGAGACCCAGTACTTC
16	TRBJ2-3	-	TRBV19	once	CASSITRGASTDTQYF	TGTGCCAGTAGTATCACCCGGGGTGCTAGCACAGATACGCAGTATTTT
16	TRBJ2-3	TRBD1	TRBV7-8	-	CASSWGTGLRTDTQYF	TGTGCCAGCAGCTGGGGGACAGGGCTCCGCACAGATACGCAGTATTTT
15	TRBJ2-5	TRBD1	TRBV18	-	CASSPGQGRGETQYF	TGTGCCAGCTCACCGGGACAGGGGAGGGGAGAGACCCAGTACTTC
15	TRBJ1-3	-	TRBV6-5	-	CASSYSGRSGNTIYF	TGTGCCAGCAGTTACTCAGGGAGGTCTGGAAACACCATATATTTT
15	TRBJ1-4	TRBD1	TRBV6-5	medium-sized	CASRGGQGAYEKLFF	TGTGCCAGCAGGGGGGGACAGGGGGCATATGAAAAACTGTTTTTT
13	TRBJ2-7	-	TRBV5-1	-	CASSPDGSYEQYF	TGCGCCAGCAGCCCGGACGGCTCCTACGAGCAGTACTTC
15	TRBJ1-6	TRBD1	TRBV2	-	CASSGGSRGNSPLHF	TGTGCCAGCAGTGGTGGAAGCAGGGGGAATTCACCCCTCCACTTT
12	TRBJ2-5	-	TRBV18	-	CASSPLGETQYF	TGTGCCAGCTCACCGTTGGGGGAGACCCAGTACTTC
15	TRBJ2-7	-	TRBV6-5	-	CASSPPRGDSYEQYF	TGTGCCAGCAGTCCCCCCCGCGGGGACTCCTACGAGCAGTACTTC
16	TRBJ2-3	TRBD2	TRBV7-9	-	CASSLVLSGGTDTQYF	TGTGCCAGCAGCTTAGTCCTCAGCGGGGGGACAGATACGCAGTATTTT
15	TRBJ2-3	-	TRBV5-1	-	CASSPPGEITDTQYF	TGCGCCAGCAGCCCCCCTGGCGAAATCACAGATACGCAGTATTTT
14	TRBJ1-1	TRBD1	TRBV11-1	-	CASSLATGVTEAFF	TGTGCCAGCAGCTTAGCAACAGGGGTCACTGAAGCTTTCTTT
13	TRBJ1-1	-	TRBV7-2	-	CASSLAHNTEAFF	TGTGCCAGCAGCTTAGCTCATAACACTGAAGCTTTCTTT
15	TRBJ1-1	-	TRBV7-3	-	CASSLSGAPETEAFF	TGTGCCAGCAGCTTATCAGGGGCACCCGAGACTGAAGCTTTCTTT
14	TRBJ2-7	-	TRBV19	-	CASSREVTSAEQYF	TGTGCCAGTAGTCGGGAAGTGACATCGGCCGAGCAGTACTTC
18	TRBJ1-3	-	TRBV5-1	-	CASSLVVGGFGSGNTIYF	TGCGCCAGCAGCTTGGTAGTAGGGGGATTCGGATCTGGAAACACCATATATTTT
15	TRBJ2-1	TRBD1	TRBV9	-	CASSVQGAWDNEQFF	TGTGCCAGCAGCGTTCAGGGGGCGTGGGACAATGAGCAGTTCTTC
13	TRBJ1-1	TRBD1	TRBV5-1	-	CASSFSQGTEAFF	TGCGCCAGCAGCTTCTCACAGGGGACTGAAGCTTTCTTT
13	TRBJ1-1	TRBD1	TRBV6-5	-	CASSQRTGLRAFF	TGTGCCAGCAGTCAACGGACAGGGCTTCGAGCTTTCTTT
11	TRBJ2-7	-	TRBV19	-	CATMGSYEQYF	TGTGCCACCATGGGTTCCTACGAGCAGTACTTC
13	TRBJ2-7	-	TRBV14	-	CASSRGPTYEQYF	TGTGCCAGCAGCCGAGGCCCGACTTACGAGCAGTACTTC
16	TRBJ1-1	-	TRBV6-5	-	CASSYSGGLRNTEAFF	TGTGCCAGCAGTTACTCCGGGGGGCTAAGAAACACTGAAGCTTTCTTT
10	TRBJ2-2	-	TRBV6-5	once	CASRSWELFF	TGTGCCAGCAGGTCTTGGGAGCTGTTTTTT
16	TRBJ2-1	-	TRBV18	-	CASSPPRGKSYNEQFF	TGTGCCAGCTCACCGCCCAGGGGCAAGTCCTACAATGAGCAGTTCTTC
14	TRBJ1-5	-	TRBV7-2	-	CASSSGQSNQPQHF	TGTGCCAGCAGCTCAGGACAGAGCAATCAGCCCCAGCATTTT